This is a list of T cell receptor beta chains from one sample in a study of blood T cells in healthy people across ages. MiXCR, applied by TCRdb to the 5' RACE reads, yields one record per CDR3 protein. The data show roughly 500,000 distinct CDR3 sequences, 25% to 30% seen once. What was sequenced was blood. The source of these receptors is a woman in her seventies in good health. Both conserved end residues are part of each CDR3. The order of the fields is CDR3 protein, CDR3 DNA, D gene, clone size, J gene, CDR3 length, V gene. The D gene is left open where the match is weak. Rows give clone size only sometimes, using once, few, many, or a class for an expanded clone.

CDR3 protein: CASSEVPGTQYF; CDR3 DNA: TGTGCCAGCAGCGAGGTCCCCGGGACCCAGTACTTC; D gene: -; clone size: -; J gene: TRBJ2-5; CDR3 length: 12; V gene: TRBV9
CDR3 protein: CASSFSGSNYEQCF; CDR3 DNA: TGTGCCAGCAGCTTTAGCGGGAGTAATTACGAGCAGTGCTTC; D gene: TRBD2; clone size: -; J gene: TRBJ2-7; CDR3 length: 14; V gene: TRBV7-2
CDR3 protein: CSVGTSGTIQETQYF; CDR3 DNA: TGCAGCGTTGGGACTAGCGGTACAATCCAAGAGACCCAGTACTTC; D gene: TRBD2; clone size: -; J gene: TRBJ2-5; CDR3 length: 15; V gene: TRBV29-1
CDR3 protein: CASSLAGQSSYNEQLF; CDR3 DNA: TGCGCCAGCAGCTTGGCGGGACAGAGCTCCTACAATGAGCAGCTCTTC; D gene: TRBD1; clone size: -; J gene: TRBJ2-1; CDR3 length: 16; V gene: TRBV5-1
CDR3 protein: CASSSDKIQETQYF; CDR3 DNA: TGTGCCAGCAGCTCCGATAAAATCCAAGAGACCCAGTACTTC; D gene: -; clone size: -; J gene: TRBJ2-5; CDR3 length: 14; V gene: TRBV7-2
CDR3 protein: CASSQRLVGVSRCHGTQYF; CDR3 DNA: TGTGCCAGCAGCCAAAGATTGGTAGGCGTCTCCCGATGTCATGGGACCCAGTACTTC; D gene: -; clone size: -; J gene: TRBJ2-5; CDR3 length: 19; V gene: TRBV3-1
CDR3 protein: CASSESRLTDTQYF; CDR3 DNA: TGTGCCAGCAGTGAAAGTCGCTTAACAGATACGCAGTATTTT; D gene: -; clone size: few; J gene: TRBJ2-3; CDR3 length: 14; V gene: TRBV2
CDR3 protein: CSAVTAGGQETQYF; CDR3 DNA: TGCAGTGCTGTCACCGCGGGGGGTCAAGAGACCCAGTACTTC; D gene: TRBD2; clone size: few; J gene: TRBJ2-5; CDR3 length: 14; V gene: TRBV20-1
CDR3 protein: CASSFLGLAGGGDEQFF; CDR3 DNA: TGTGCCAGCAGTTTCTTGGGACTAGCGGGGGGTGGGGATGAGCAGTTCTTC; D gene: TRBD2; clone size: few; J gene: TRBJ2-1; CDR3 length: 17; V gene: TRBV12-3/TRBV12-4
CDR3 protein: CASSFSLENTEAFF; CDR3 DNA: TGTGCCAGCAGCTTTTCCCTGGAGAACACTGAAGCTTTCTTT; D gene: -; clone size: few; J gene: TRBJ1-1; CDR3 length: 14; V gene: TRBV5-5
CDR3 protein: CAISRNTEAFF; CDR3 DNA: TGTGCCATCTCTAGGAACACTGAAGCTTTCTTT; D gene: -; clone size: -; J gene: TRBJ1-1; CDR3 length: 11; V gene: TRBV10-3
CDR3 protein: CASSQILSGAGDGYTF; CDR3 DNA: TGCGCCAGCAGCCAGATCCTTTCCGGGGCTGGGGATGGCTACACCTTC; D gene: -; clone size: -; J gene: TRBJ1-2; CDR3 length: 16; V gene: TRBV5-1
CDR3 protein: CASNSGGSYNEQFF; CDR3 DNA: TGTGCCAGCAACAGCGGGGGCTCCTACAATGAGCAGTTCTTC; D gene: TRBD2; clone size: few; J gene: TRBJ2-1; CDR3 length: 14; V gene: TRBV9
CDR3 protein: CASSSTLISEQYF; CDR3 DNA: TGTGCCAGCAGCTCTACACTGATCTCCGAGCAGTACTTC; D gene: -; clone size: once; J gene: TRBJ2-7; CDR3 length: 13; V gene: TRBV7-2
CDR3 protein: CASSGELGATDTQYF; CDR3 DNA: TGCGCCAGCAGCGGCGAACTAGGGGCCACAGATACGCAGTATTTT; D gene: -; clone size: -; J gene: TRBJ2-3; CDR3 length: 15; V gene: TRBV4-3
CDR3 protein: CASSPKTYSTQYF; CDR3 DNA: TGTGCCAGCAGCCCAAAGACATATTCTACGCAGTATTTT; D gene: -; clone size: few; J gene: TRBJ2-3; CDR3 length: 13; V gene: TRBV14
CDR3 protein: CASSHPTGDGYTF; CDR3 DNA: TGTGCCAGCAGCCACCCTACTGGGGATGGCTACACCTTC; D gene: -; clone size: -; J gene: TRBJ1-2; CDR3 length: 13; V gene: TRBV3-1
CDR3 protein: CSAPPGRQRGLSGYNEQFF; CDR3 DNA: TGCAGTGCTCCGCCGGGACGTCAGAGAGGACTTTCGGGTTACAATGAGCAGTTCTTC; D gene: -; clone size: many; J gene: TRBJ2-1; CDR3 length: 19; V gene: TRBV20-1
CDR3 protein: CASSQTLLNQPQHF; CDR3 DNA: TGTGCCAGCAGCCAGACTCTTTTAAATCAGCCCCAGCATTTT; D gene: -; clone size: -; J gene: TRBJ1-5; CDR3 length: 14; V gene: TRBV3-1
CDR3 protein: CSASTIGEWGTEAFF; CDR3 DNA: TGCAGTGCTAGTACCATCGGCGAATGGGGCACTGAAGCTTTCTTT; D gene: -; clone size: -; J gene: TRBJ1-1; CDR3 length: 15; V gene: TRBV20-1
CDR3 protein: CASSFWGGGVDTQYF; CDR3 DNA: TGTGCCAGCAGTTTTTGGGGCGGGGGGGTTGATACGCAGTATTTT; D gene: TRBD2; clone size: -; J gene: TRBJ2-3; CDR3 length: 15; V gene: TRBV12-3/TRBV12-4
CDR3 protein: CASSLTDREVYGYTF; CDR3 DNA: TGTGCCAGCAGTTTGACGGACAGGGAAGTCTATGGCTACACCTTC; D gene: TRBD1; clone size: few; J gene: TRBJ1-2; CDR3 length: 15; V gene: TRBV12-3/TRBV12-4
CDR3 protein: CANSYNGGSGANVLTF; CDR3 DNA: TGTGCCAACAGTTATAACGGGGGGTCTGGGGCCAACGTCCTGACTTTC; D gene: TRBD2; clone size: few; J gene: TRBJ2-6; CDR3 length: 16; V gene: TRBV6-5
CDR3 protein: CASSLTSGSYGYTF; CDR3 DNA: TGTGCCAGCAGCTTAACGTCAGGGAGTTATGGCTACACCTTC; D gene: -; clone size: -; J gene: TRBJ1-2; CDR3 length: 14; V gene: TRBV7-3
CDR3 protein: CASSTGTASYGYTF; CDR3 DNA: TGTGCCAGCAGTACGGGGACAGCTAGCTATGGCTACACCTTC; D gene: TRBD1; clone size: few; J gene: TRBJ1-2; CDR3 length: 14; V gene: TRBV27
CDR3 protein: CASSLGNRAYGYTF; CDR3 DNA: TGCGCCAGCAGCTTGGGGAACAGGGCCTATGGCTACACCTTC; D gene: -; clone size: -; J gene: TRBJ1-2; CDR3 length: 14; V gene: TRBV5-1